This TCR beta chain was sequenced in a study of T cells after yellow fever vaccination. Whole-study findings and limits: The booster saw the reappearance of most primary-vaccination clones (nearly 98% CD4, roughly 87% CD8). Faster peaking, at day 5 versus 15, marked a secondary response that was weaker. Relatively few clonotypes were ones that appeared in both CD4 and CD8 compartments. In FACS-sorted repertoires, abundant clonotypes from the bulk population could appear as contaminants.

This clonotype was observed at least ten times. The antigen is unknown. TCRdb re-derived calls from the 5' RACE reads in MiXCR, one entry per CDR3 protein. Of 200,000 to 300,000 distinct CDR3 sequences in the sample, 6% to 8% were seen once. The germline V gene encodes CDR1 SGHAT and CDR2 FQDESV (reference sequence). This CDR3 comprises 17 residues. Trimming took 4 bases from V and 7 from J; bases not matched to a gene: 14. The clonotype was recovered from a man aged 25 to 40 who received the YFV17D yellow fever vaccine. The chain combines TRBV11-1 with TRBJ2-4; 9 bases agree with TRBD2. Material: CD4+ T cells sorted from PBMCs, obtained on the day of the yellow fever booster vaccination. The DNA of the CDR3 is TGTGCCAGCAGCTCTCCGGGACTAGCCAACCTTAGGAACATTCAGTACTTC. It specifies CASSSPGLANLRNIQYF.